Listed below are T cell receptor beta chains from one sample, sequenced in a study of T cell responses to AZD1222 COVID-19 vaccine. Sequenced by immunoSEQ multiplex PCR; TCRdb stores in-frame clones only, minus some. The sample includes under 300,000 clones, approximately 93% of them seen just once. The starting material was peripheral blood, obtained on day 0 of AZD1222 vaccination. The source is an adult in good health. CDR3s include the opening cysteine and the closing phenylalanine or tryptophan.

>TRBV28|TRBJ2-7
CASSEPGTDEQYF
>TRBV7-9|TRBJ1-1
CASSHNLGENTEAFF
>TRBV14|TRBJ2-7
CASSQWNEQYF
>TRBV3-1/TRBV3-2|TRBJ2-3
CASSILGGADTQYF
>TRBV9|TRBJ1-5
CASSVDAASGPQHF
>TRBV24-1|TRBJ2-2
CATSNRVNTGELFF
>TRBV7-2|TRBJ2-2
CASSLQGGAGELFF
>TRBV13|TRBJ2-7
CASSQGRGGIHEQYF
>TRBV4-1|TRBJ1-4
CASSQDPGGDEKLFF
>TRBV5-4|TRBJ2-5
CASSPGLAGDQETQYF
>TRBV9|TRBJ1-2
CASSASLRYGYTF
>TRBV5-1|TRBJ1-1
CASSLMGVGTEAFF
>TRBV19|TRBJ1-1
CASSANAKVGGEAFF
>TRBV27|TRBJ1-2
CASSTEGSGGYTF
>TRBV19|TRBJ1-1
CASSIGQGEAFF
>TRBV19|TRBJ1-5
CASSLDPRGNQPQHF
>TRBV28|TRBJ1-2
CASSLGGYGYTF
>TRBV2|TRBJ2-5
CASRDSGGPETQYF
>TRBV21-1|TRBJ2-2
CASSKGTSPTGELFF
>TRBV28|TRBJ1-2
CASQQGNYGYTF
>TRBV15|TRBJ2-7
CATSRGAGQGIYEQYF
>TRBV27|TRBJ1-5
CASSLNRGGQPQHF
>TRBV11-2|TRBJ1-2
CASSLGERDGYTF
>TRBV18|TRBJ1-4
CASSPVTGKFVKLFF
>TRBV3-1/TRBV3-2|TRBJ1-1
CASSRGTGKEAFF
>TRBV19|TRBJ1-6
CASSDLWGNSPLHF
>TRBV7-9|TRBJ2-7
CASSLGASSVYEQYF
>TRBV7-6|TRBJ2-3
CASSLAPSGGGTDTQYF
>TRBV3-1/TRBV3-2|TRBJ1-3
CASSPLGGQGGGNTIYF
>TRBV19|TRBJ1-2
CASSSGTNYGYTF
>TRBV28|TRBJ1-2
CASRLTGGAGYTF
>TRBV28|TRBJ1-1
CASSLWGQMNTEAFF
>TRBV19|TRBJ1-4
CASSRPEGMKKLFF
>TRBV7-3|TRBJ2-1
CASSFRLAGYNEQFF
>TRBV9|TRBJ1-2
CASSVGGAEYGYTF
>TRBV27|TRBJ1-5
CASSSIGQPQHF
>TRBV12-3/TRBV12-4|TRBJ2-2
CASSSKLGGELFF
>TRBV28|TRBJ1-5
CASSGASNQPQHF
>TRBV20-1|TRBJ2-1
CSAQKGEQFF
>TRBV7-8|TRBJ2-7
CASSQLRERVFYEQYF
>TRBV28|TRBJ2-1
CASSPAGSFGEQFF
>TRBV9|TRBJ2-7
CASSASGEGGEQYF
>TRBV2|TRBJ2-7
CASSPDRGPYEQYF
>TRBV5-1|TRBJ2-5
CASSWGRGAETQYF
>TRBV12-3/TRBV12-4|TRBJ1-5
CASSRSENQPQHF
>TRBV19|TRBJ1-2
CATKETGRINGYTF
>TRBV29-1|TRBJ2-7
CSVEIPLRGTSGRRNEQYF
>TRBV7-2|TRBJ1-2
CASSLASNRANGYTF